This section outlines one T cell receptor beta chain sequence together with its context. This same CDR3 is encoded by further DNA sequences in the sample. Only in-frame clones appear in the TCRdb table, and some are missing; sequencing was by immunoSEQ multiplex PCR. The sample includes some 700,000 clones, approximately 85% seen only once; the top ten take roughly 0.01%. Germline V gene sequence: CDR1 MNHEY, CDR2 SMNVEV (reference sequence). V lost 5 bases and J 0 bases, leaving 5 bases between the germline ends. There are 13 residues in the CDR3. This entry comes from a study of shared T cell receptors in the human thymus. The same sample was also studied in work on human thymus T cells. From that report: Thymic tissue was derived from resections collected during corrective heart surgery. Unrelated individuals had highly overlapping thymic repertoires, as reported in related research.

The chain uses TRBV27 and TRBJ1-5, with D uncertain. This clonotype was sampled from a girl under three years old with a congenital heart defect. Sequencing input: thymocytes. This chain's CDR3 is CASSGDSNQPQHF. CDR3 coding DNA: TGTGCCAGCAGTGGAGATAGCAATCAGCCCCAGCATTTT.